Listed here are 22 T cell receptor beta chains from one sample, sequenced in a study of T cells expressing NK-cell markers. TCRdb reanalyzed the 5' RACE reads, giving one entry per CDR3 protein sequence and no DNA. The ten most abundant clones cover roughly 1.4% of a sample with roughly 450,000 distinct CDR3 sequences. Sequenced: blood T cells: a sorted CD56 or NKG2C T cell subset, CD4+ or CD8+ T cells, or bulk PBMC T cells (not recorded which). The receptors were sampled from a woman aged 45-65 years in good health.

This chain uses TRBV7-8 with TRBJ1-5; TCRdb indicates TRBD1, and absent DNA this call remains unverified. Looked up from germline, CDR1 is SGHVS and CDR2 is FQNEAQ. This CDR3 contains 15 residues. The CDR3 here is CASSLNTGDNQPQHF.

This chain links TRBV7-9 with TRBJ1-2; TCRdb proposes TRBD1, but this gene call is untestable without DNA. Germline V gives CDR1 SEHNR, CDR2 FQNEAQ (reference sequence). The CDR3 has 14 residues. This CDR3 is CASSAYRAAYGYTF.

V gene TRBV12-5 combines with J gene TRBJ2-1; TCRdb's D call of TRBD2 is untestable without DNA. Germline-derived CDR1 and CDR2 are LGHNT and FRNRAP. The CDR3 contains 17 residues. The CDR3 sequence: CASGLVLSSGRAFEQFF.

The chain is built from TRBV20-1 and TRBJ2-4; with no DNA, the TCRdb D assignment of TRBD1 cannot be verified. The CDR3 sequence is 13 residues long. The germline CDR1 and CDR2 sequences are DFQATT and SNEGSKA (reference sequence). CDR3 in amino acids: CSASHRGKNIQYF.

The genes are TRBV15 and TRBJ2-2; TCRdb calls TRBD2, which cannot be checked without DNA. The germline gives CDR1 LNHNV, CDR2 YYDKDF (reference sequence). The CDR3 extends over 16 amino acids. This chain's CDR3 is CATSRARGLATGELFF.

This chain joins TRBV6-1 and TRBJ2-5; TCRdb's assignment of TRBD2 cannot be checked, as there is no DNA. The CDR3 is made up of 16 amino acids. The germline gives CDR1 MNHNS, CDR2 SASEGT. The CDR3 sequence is CASSEARLAGKEAQYF.

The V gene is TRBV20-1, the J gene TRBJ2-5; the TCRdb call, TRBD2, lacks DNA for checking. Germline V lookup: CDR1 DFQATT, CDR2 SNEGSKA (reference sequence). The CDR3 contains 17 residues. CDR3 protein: CSAHGGFTSGRGETQYF.

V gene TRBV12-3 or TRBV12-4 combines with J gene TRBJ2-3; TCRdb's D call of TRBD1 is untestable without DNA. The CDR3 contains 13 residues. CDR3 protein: CASSLLSGGAQYF.

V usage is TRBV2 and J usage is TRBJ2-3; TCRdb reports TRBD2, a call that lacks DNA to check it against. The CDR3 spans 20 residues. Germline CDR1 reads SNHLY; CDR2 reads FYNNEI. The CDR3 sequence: CASSRRGEREARTSTDTQYF.

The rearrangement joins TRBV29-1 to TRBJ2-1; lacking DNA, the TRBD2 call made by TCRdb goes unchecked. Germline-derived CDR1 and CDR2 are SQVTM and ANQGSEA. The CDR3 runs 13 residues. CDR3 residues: CSGRTSSYNEQFF.

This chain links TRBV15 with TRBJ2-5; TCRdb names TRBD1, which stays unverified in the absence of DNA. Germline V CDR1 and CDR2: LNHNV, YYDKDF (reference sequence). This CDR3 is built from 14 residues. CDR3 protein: CATSRTGQLETQYF.

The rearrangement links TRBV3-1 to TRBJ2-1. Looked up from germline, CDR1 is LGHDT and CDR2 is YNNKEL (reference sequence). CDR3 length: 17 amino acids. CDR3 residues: CASSQEVGGTSYNEQFF.

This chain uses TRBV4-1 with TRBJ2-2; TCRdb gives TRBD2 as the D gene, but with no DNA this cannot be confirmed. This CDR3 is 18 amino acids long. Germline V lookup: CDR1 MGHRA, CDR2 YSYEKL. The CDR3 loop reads CASSQRGLAGENTGELFF.

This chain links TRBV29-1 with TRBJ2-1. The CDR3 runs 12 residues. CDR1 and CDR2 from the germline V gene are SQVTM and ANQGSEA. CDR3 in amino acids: CSVDISYNEQFF.

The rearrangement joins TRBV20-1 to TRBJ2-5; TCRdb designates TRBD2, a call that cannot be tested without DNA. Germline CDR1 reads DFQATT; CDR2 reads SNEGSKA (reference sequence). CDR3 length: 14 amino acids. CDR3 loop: CSARASRGKETQYF.

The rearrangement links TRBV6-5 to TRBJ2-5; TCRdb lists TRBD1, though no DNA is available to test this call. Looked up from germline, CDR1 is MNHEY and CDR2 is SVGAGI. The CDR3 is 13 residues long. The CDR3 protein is CASSRDRVGTQYF.

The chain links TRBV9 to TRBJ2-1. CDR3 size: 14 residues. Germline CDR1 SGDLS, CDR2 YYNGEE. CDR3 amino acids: CASSLATSYNEQFF.

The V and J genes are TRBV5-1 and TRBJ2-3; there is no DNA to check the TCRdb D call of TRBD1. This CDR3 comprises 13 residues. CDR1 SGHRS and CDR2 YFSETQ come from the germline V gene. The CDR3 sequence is CASSLGTTDTQYF.

The CDR3 sequence: CASSERTNEQFF. The rearrangement links TRBV5-1 to TRBJ2-1. Per germline, CDR1 SGHRS and CDR2 YFSETQ. The length of the CDR3 is 12 residues.

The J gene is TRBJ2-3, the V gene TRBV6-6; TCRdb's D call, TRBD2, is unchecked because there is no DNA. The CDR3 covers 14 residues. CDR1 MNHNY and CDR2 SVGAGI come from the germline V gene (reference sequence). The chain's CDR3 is CASIRREGVDTQYF.

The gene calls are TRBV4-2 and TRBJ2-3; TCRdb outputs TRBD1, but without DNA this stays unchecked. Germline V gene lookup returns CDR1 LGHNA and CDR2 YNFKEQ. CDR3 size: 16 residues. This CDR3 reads CASSQVRDTITDTQYF.

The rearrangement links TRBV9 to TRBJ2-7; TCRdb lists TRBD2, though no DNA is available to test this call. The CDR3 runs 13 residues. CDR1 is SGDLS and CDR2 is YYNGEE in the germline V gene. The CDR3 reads CASSASEGFEQYF.